This T cell receptor (beta chain) was sequenced for a study of shared clonotypes between healthy human individuals. At the level of the study: Three plates were used per donor for CD4 naive, three for CD4 memory, two for CD8 naive and one for CD8 memory.

Libraries were prepared by immunoSEQ multiplex PCR; TCRdb keeps only in-frame clonotypes and omits some of them. The sample includes about 2 million clones, over 85% of them seen just once. CDR1 and CDR2 from the germline V gene are SNHLY and FYNNEI. This CDR3 is 14 amino acids long. Trimming removed 5 bases from V and 9 bases from J, with 16 bases in between. Study conclusions and caveats: Relative to clonotypes present in all four donors, those not shared had lower generation probabilities.

CD45RO-negative, CCR7-positively selected cells formed the naive CD8 fraction, excluding terminally differentiated effector memory CD45RA+ cells. As to this clone: Its antigen is as yet unknown.

This clonotype was obtained from a man aged 18 to 30 in good health. The specimen sequenced was naive CD8+ T cells sorted from blood. The chain recombines TRBV2 with TRBJ2-2, with D possibly being TRBD1 (7 bases). This chain's CDR3 is CASSSAGGIWELFF. CDR3 DNA sequence: TGTGCCAGCAGTTCGGCAGGGGGGATTTGGGAGCTGTTTTTT.